A selection of T cell receptor beta chains follows, all from one sample in a study of CXCR3-negative and CXCR3-positive naive CD8 T cells. TCRdb re-analyzed the 5' RACE reads; it lists each CDR3 protein once, without DNA. Across tens of thousands of distinct CDR3 sequences, the top ten clones capture 4.3% of the sample. Sequenced input: naive CXCR3- CD8+ T cells from blood. All receptors come from a human donor in good health. Some clones in this sample may be carry-over from other donors' samples. The CDR3 runs from the conserved cysteine through the conserved F or W. Clone size appears in some rows only: once, few, many, or a class for an expanded clone.

size,J,V,CDR3
NA,TRBJ2-7,TRBV29-1,CSVAGTEPIYEQYF
NA,TRBJ2-2,TRBV11-2,CASSERQPRSTGELFF
NA,TRBJ2-7,TRBV25-1,CATTSGTGVYEQYF
NA,TRBJ2-7,TRBV7-9,CASSPGATYEQYF
NA,TRBJ2-7,TRBV15,CATSTRDRAKSRTYEQYF
NA,TRBJ2-1,TRBV12-5,CASGLYRGTTSEQFF
NA,TRBJ2-5,TRBV28,CASSSAVWETQYF
NA,TRBJ2-7,TRBV7-9,CAVGEVGSYEQYF
NA,TRBJ2-2,TRBV29-1,CSVEGVNTGELFF
NA,TRBJ2-7,TRBV12-3/TRBV12-4,CASSVQGSSYEQYF
NA,TRBJ2-7,TRBV29-1,CSVGTGPYQQYF
NA,TRBJ2-7,TRBV28,CASSQGLSSYEQYF
NA,TRBJ2-3,TRBV7-9,CASSSTSGGPSTDTQYF
NA,TRBJ2-4,TRBV7-9,CASSSGFAKNIQYF
NA,TRBJ2-3,TRBV3-1,CASSQDRYSTDTQYF
NA,TRBJ2-7,TRBV28,CASSFGGAKGDYEQYF
NA,TRBJ2-7,TRBV3-1,CASSPPPGKRRYEQYF
NA,TRBJ2-1,TRBV14,CASSQGRLAGLFGEQFF
NA,TRBJ2-3,TRBV12-3/TRBV12-4,CASCSGLGTDTQYF
NA,TRBJ2-5,TRBV7-9,CASSSRVLPPGTQYF
NA,TRBJ1-1,TRBV5-1,CASSLGQDMNTEAFF
NA,TRBJ2-7,TRBV30,CAWRGLTSSYEQYF
NA,TRBJ1-2,TRBV29-1,CSVEARGTRRGYTF
NA,TRBJ1-2,TRBV19,CATQGFQDYTF
NA,TRBJ2-7,TRBV7-9,CASSLDLSANYEQYF
NA,TRBJ2-5,TRBV5-6,CASSWARSQETQYF
medium-sized,TRBJ1-1,TRBV7-6,CASSGGQGGTRNTEAFF
NA,TRBJ2-7,TRBV7-9,CASSESGGAAYEQYF
NA,TRBJ2-7,TRBV27,CASSLRSAGGAYEQYF
NA,TRBJ1-4,TRBV19,CASWDRSFEKLFF
NA,TRBJ2-2,TRBV4-3,CASSQLAGGPGELFF
NA,TRBJ1-5,TRBV28,CASSFRKTYSNQPQHF
NA,TRBJ2-1,TRBV12-3/TRBV12-4,CASSTPGTGGNEQFF
NA,TRBJ2-1,TRBV5-6,CASSIGTSSYNEQFF
NA,TRBJ2-1,TRBV15,CATSPRPRQGAGEQFF
NA,TRBJ1-1,TRBV6-6,CASSDSENTEAFF
NA,TRBJ2-3,TRBV29-1,CSVLGTESTDTQYF
NA,TRBJ1-2,TRBV9,CASSVEEDRELNYGYTF
NA,TRBJ2-7,TRBV29-1,CSVGSGTGGPNEQYF
NA,TRBJ2-7,TRBV13,CASSLETRQLRPYEQYF
NA,TRBJ1-1,TRBV7-2,CASSLLNRDTEAFF
NA,TRBJ2-2,TRBV20-1,CSAREDRDTGELFF
NA,TRBJ2-1,TRBV7-6,CASSLAGTAYNEQFF
NA,TRBJ2-7,TRBV28,CASILSLGNVYEQYF
NA,TRBJ1-1,TRBV6-5,CASSYQNTEAFF
NA,TRBJ1-2,TRBV14,CASSPDRGITPPPYGYTF
NA,TRBJ2-1,TRBV6-2/TRBV6-3,CTSSSPTREGNEQFF
NA,TRBJ2-2,TRBV7-9,CASRPGTGSTGELFF
NA,TRBJ1-1,TRBV6-1,CASSDKLENTEAFF